The clone carrying this T cell receptor (beta chain) was recorded a few times. The V gene lost 1 base and the J gene lost 8 bases, with 12 bases spanning the gap. The CDR3 totals 15 residues. CDR1 and CDR2 (germline): LGHNA, YSLEER. This sample is part of a study of blood T cell repertoires in COVID-19. About the study: COVID-19 samples collected from the United States, Italy and Spain covered acute and convalescent phases.

As processed by the authors: How many nucleated cells were present was estimated from reference gene primer amplification. Using immunoSEQ multiplex PCR, the repertoire was profiled, and TCRdb retains in-frame clones only, with some absent. The V and J calls and clone size are taken from that table; D and trimming were inferred from the DNA. The sample yields a few hundred thousand clones, about 89% seen once. The chain employs TRBV4-3 and TRBJ1-6; D is undetermined. The sequence derives from a man in his forties who had recovered from COVID-19. Sequenced material: peripheral blood. The DNA of the CDR3 is TGCGCCAGCAGCCAAGTGGCCCTCATTCATTCACCCCTCCACTTT. This encodes CASSQVALIHSPLHF.